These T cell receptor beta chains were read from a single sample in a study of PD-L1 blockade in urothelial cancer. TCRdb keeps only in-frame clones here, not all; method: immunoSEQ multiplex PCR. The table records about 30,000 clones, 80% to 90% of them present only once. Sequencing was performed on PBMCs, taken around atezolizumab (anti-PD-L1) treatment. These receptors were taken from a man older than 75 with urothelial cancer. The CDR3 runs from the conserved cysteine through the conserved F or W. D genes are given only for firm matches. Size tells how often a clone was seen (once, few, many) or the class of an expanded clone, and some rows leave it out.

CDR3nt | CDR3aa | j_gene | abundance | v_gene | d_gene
TGTGCCAGCAGTGTCAACAGGGGGCGAGGCTACACCTTC | CASSVNRGRGYTF | TRBJ1-2 | . | TRBV6-1 | TRBD1
TGTGCCAGCAGTTTATTGGACAGCACGAACACCGGGGAGCTGTTTTTT | CASSLLDSTNTGELFF | TRBJ2-2 | . | TRBV28 | .
TGTGCCAGCTCACCTCCGGGTGGGGCGAACGAGCAGTACTTC | CASSPPGGANEQYF | TRBJ2-7 | . | TRBV18 | .
TGCGGGCTATACGGCAATGGCTACACCTTC | CGLYGNGYTF | TRBJ1-2 | once | TRBV29-1 | .
TGTGCCAGCAGTTACTCGGTAGGGGGTGATGCTTTCTTT | CASSYSVGGDAFF | TRBJ1-1 | . | TRBV6-5 | .
TGCAGCGTTGGGACAGGCGGATACGAGCAGTACTTC | CSVGTGGYEQYF | TRBJ2-7 | . | TRBV29-1 | TRBD1
TGTGCCAGCAGCCAAGCAGGGGGCCGAGAGACCCAGTACTTC | CASSQAGGRETQYF | TRBJ2-5 | . | TRBV14 | TRBD1
TGTGCCAGTAGAACAGCTTCCTATCAGCCCCAGCATTTT | CASRTASYQPQHF | TRBJ1-5 | . | TRBV19 | .
TGTGCCAGCTCCAGCGGTAGCGGGGCCCAAGAGACCCAGTACTTC | CASSSGSGAQETQYF | TRBJ2-5 | . | TRBV18 | TRBD2
TGCGCCAGCAGCTTCTCCCGGACTAGCGGCCACAATGAGCAGTTCTTC | CASSFSRTSGHNEQFF | TRBJ2-1 | . | TRBV5-1 | TRBD2
TGTGCCAGCAGCTTGGGAGGGGGCCTCGTCGAGACCCAGTACTTC | CASSLGGGLVETQYF | TRBJ2-5 | . | TRBV5-4 | TRBD1
TGTGCCAGCAGCTCGGGTCGGCGGCTCATGAACACTGAAGCTTTCTTT | CASSSGRRLMNTEAFF | TRBJ1-1 | . | TRBV11-2 | .
TGTGCCAGCAGCATCCCGGCCAGGGGGTCCGGAAACACCATATATTTT | CASSIPARGSGNTIYF | TRBJ1-3 | . | TRBV5-6 | TRBD1
TGTGCCAGCAGCGTAGATACGGGAAATAGGTATGGCTACACCTTC | CASSVDTGNRYGYTF | TRBJ1-2 | . | TRBV9 | .
TGTGCCAGCAGCCCGGGACAGCCTAGGGGTCGGGCTTTCTTT | CASSPGQPRGRAFF | TRBJ1-1 | . | TRBV7-2 | TRBD1
TGTGCCAGCAGCTCCCCTGGGGCTTCCCAAAGCTACAATGAGCAGTTCTTC | CASSSPGASQSYNEQFF | TRBJ2-1 | . | TRBV11-3 | .
TGTGCCAGTAGTATAACAGCAACTAATGAAAAACTGTTTTTT | CASSITATNEKLFF | TRBJ1-4 | once | TRBV19 | .
TGCGCCAGCAGAAGCTCGAGCTCCTATAATTCACCCCTCCACTTT | CASRSSSSYNSPLHF | TRBJ1-6 | . | TRBV4-1 | .
TGTGCCAGCAGCGCTCGGAGGGCGGGCACCGGGGAGCTGTTTTTT | CASSARRAGTGELFF | TRBJ2-2 | . | TRBV13 | .
TGTGCCAGCTCACCGTCCCGACAGGGGAACGGAAACACCATATATTTT | CASSPSRQGNGNTIYF | TRBJ1-3 | . | TRBV18 | TRBD1
TGTGCCAGCAGTTACTTACAGGGGGGGTCTGAAGCTTTCTTT | CASSYLQGGSEAFF | TRBJ1-1 | . | TRBV6-5 | TRBD1
TGTGCCAGTAGTGGACAGGACGCCTATGGCTACACCTTC | CASSGQDAYGYTF | TRBJ1-2 | . | TRBV19 | TRBD1
TGTGCCAGCAGGCCGACAGGGTATTATGGCTACACCTTC | CASRPTGYYGYTF | TRBJ1-2 | . | TRBV6-5 | TRBD1
TGTGCCAGCAGTTCGTCTCCAGGTACTGGAAACACCATATATTTT | CASSSSPGTGNTIYF | TRBJ1-3 | . | TRBV27 | .
TGTGCCAGCAGCTCCTGGACATCTGGGGCCAACGTCCTGACTTTC | CASSSWTSGANVLTF | TRBJ2-6 | . | TRBV7-9 | .
TGTGCCAGCAGCTTTCTGTTTGGCTACACCTTC | CASSFLFGYTF | TRBJ1-2 | . | TRBV5-6 | .
TGTGCCACCAGCAGAGATCGCGGGGAGCCTGGTGAAAAACTGTTTTTT | CATSRDRGEPGEKLFF | TRBJ1-4 | . | TRBV15 | .
TGTGCCAGCTCAGCACTAGGGACAGGGACCTACGAGCAGTACTTC | CASSALGTGTYEQYF | TRBJ2-7 | . | TRBV18 | TRBD1
TGTGCCAGTAGCGTTGCTTGGGCGGGAGAGGGTAGCGAGCAGTACTTC | CASSVAWAGEGSEQYF | TRBJ2-7 | . | TRBV19 | TRBD2
TGTGCCTGGACCCTACAGGGGAACTATGGCTACACCTTC | CAWTLQGNYGYTF | TRBJ1-2 | few | TRBV30 | TRBD1
TGTGCCAGCAGCTTAGAAGGGACTAGCGGGTACAATGAGCAGTTCTTC | CASSLEGTSGYNEQFF | TRBJ2-1 | . | TRBV11-2 | TRBD2
TGTGCCAGCAGCTCGAGCTCCTACGAGCAGTACTTC | CASSSSSYEQYF | TRBJ2-7 | . | TRBV13 | .
TGTGCCACCCCTGGGGGGAGGCGGGAGACCCAGTACTTC | CATPGGRRETQYF | TRBJ2-5 | . | TRBV21-1 | .
TGCGCCAGCAGCCAAGGTCGGGACAGGGCGCGCTCCTATGGCTACACCTTC | CASSQGRDRARSYGYTF | TRBJ1-2 | . | TRBV4-1 | TRBD1
TGTGCCATCAGTGAGTCGACAGCTAGGGGGGAAAAACTGTTTTTT | CAISESTARGEKLFF | TRBJ1-4 | . | TRBV10-3 | .
TGTGCCAGCAGCACCGGGACTATGAGAAACGAGCAGTACTTC | CASSTGTMRNEQYF | TRBJ2-7 | . | TRBV21-1 | .
TGTGCCAGCAGCCCCAGGACTAGCGGGAGTATGGGCAATGAGCAGTTCTTC | CASSPRTSGSMGNEQFF | TRBJ2-1 | . | TRBV4-2 | TRBD2
TGTGCCAGCTCACCAGTGTCTAACGGGGACTATGGCTACACCTTC | CASSPVSNGDYGYTF | TRBJ1-2 | . | TRBV18 | .
TGTGCCAGCAGTTACTTCCGGGACGGGAGGGCAGATACGCAGTATTTT | CASSYFRDGRADTQYF | TRBJ2-3 | . | TRBV6-5 | TRBD2
TGCGCCAGCAGCTTCGGCTACGAGCAGTACTTC | CASSFGYEQYF | TRBJ2-7 | . | TRBV5-1 | .
TGTGCCAGCTCTGACCGGGGGGATTTCACCGGGGAGCTGTTTTTT | CASSDRGDFTGELFF | TRBJ2-2 | . | TRBV18 | TRBD2
TGTGCCAGCAGTGGCGGGACAGGGAGCCATCAGCCCCAGCATTTT | CASSGGTGSHQPQHF | TRBJ1-5 | few | TRBV9 | TRBD1
TGCGCCAGCAGCTTAGGAGCGGGGGGCACAGATACGCAGTATTTT | CASSLGAGGTDTQYF | TRBJ2-3 | . | TRBV5-1 | TRBD2
TGTGCCAGCAGCTGGAGGGACGGGTACGAGCAGTACTTC | CASSWRDGYEQYF | TRBJ2-7 | . | TRBV5-6 | .
TGTGCCAGCAGCTTGGGGGGAGTCACTGAAGCTTTCTTT | CASSLGGVTEAFF | TRBJ1-1 | . | TRBV5-5 | .
TGTGCCAGCAGTTTCGCGAGTAGCGGGATGGGCGAGCAGTACTTC | CASSFASSGMGEQYF | TRBJ2-7 | . | TRBV6-5 | TRBD2
TGTGCCAGCAGCGCGGGACAGGTCTACGAGCAGTACTTC | CASSAGQVYEQYF | TRBJ2-7 | once | TRBV7-7 | TRBD1
TGTGCCAGCGCAGGCTTCACAGATACGCAGTATTTT | CASAGFTDTQYF | TRBJ2-3 | . | TRBV28 | .
TGTGCCAGTAGTTCCACGGGACAGGGGCGACCAGATACGCAGTATTTT | CASSSTGQGRPDTQYF | TRBJ2-3 | . | TRBV19 | TRBD1
TGCGCCAGCAGCCCGGGGACTAGCGACTCCTACGAGCAGTACTTC | CASSPGTSDSYEQYF | TRBJ2-7 | . | TRBV4-1 | TRBD2
TGTGCCAGCAGCTTTCTTGACAGGCCTGGTGCCAAAAACATTCAGTACTTC | CASSFLDRPGAKNIQYF | TRBJ2-4 | . | TRBV7-8 | .
TGTGCCAGCAGCTTAGGCCTAGCGTTATACAATGAGCAGTTCTTC | CASSLGLALYNEQFF | TRBJ2-1 | . | TRBV7-9 | .
TGTGCCAGCAGCCCGCGGACAGGAAGCTCTGGAAACACCATATATTTT | CASSPRTGSSGNTIYF | TRBJ1-3 | . | TRBV7-9 | TRBD1
TGTGCCAGTAGTATGCGCAGGGTGGGCTATGGCTACACCTTC | CASSMRRVGYGYTF | TRBJ1-2 | . | TRBV19 | .
TGTGCCAGTAAGAGACAGGGATCCTTGAACACTGAAGCTTTCTTT | CASKRQGSLNTEAFF | TRBJ1-1 | . | TRBV19 | TRBD1
TGCGCCAGCAGTGAGTCCAGCGGGAGAATCAGTGAGCAGTTCTTC | CASSESSGRISEQFF | TRBJ2-1 | . | TRBV10-1 | TRBD2
TGTGCCAGCAGTCCCCTGTCTAGCGGCGCAGTCCGGCAGTACTTC | CASSPLSSGAVRQYF | TRBJ2-7 | . | TRBV28 | TRBD2